A single sample gave rise to the 5 T cell receptor beta chains below, sequenced in a study of identical twins' blood T cells. From the 5' RACE reads, TCRdb called clonotypes with MiXCR, one entry per CDR3 protein. The sample shows a few hundred thousand distinct CDR3 sequences, roughly 28% of them seen only once. The sample taken for sequencing was PBMCs. These receptors were taken from a woman aged 18-49 years in good health.

This sequence joins TRBV6-5 and TRBJ2-1; D might be TRBD2 (7 bases). The CDR3 runs 14 residues. CDR1 is MNHEY, CDR2 SVGAGI, per germline. Trimming stripped 7 bases from V and 3 bases from J, with 13 bases between. The CDR3 coding sequence is TGTGCCAGCATTGAGGGAGGGGGCTACAATGAGCAGTTCTTC. It is translated as CASIEGGGYNEQFF.

This clonotype was observed a handful of times. The chain uses TRBV5-1 and TRBJ1-1; no definite D call. This CDR3 contains 15 residues. With 0 bases removed from V and 1 base from J, the gap between germline ends came to 10 bases. Germline-derived CDR1 and CDR2 are SGHRS and YFSETQ. This CDR3 reads CASSLVSQPNTEAFF. The CDR3 nucleotides are TGCGCCAGCAGCTTGGTTTCCCAGCCGAACACTGAAGCTTTCTTT.

V is TRBV20-1 and J is TRBJ1-2, with TRBD1 as a possible D gene (6 bases). V dropped 1 base and J dropped 4 bases, with 13 bases sitting between them. The CDR3 is 14 residues long. From germline, CDR1 is DFQATT and CDR2 SNEGSKA (reference sequence). In nucleotides, the CDR3 is TGCAGTGCTAGAGGGGGGGGGCATGGCTATGGCTACACCTTC. It yields the protein CSARGGGHGYGYTF.

CDR3 sequence: CASSEAGFQPQHF. DNA for the CDR3: TGTGCCAGCAGTGAAGCGGGGTTTCAGCCCCAGCATTTT. The chain recombines TRBV2 with TRBJ1-5; D not certain. Germline assignment: CDR1 SNHLY and CDR2 FYNNEI. The V and J ends lost 0 bases and 6 bases respectively, with 6 bases between them. This CDR3 comprises 13 residues.

For the CDR3, the DNA is TGTGCCAGCCGGGTTTCTAACTATGGCTACACCTTC. Translation: CASRVSNYGYTF. The chain joins TRBV12-3 or TRBV12-4 to TRBJ1-2; D ambiguous. The CDR3 totals 12 residues. Trimming pared 8 bases from V and 0 bases from J, leaving 7 bases between.